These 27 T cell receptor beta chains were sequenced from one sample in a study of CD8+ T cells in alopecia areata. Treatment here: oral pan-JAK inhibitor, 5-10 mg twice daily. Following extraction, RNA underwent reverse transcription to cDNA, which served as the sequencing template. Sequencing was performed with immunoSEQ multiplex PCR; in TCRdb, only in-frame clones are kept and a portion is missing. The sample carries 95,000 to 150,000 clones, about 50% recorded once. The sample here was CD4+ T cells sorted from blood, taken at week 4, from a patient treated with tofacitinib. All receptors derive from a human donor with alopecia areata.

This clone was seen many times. This CDR3 is CASSLPGQGKGANVLTF. Written as DNA, the CDR3 is TGCGCCAGCAGCTTGCCGGGACAGGGGAAAGGGGCCAACGTCCTGACTTTC. This sequence joins TRBV5-1 and TRBJ2-6; 10 bases map to TRBD1. Germline-derived CDR1 and CDR2 are SGHRS and YFSETQ. CDR3 length: 17 amino acids. The trim removed 1 base at V and 4 bases at J, leaving 5 bases unmatched.

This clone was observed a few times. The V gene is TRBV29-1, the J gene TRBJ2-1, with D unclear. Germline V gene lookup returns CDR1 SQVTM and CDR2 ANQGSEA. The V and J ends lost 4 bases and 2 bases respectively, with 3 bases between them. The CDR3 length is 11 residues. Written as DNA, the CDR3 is TGCAGCGTTGGAGCCTACAATGAGCAGTTCTTC. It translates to CSVGAYNEQFF.

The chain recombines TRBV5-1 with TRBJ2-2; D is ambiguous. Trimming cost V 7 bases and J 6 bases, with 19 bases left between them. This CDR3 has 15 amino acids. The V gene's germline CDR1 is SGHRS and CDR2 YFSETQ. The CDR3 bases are TGCGCCAGCCGCGCCCTGTTGGGGTCGGCCGGGGAGCTGTTTTTT. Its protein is CASRALLGSAGELFF.

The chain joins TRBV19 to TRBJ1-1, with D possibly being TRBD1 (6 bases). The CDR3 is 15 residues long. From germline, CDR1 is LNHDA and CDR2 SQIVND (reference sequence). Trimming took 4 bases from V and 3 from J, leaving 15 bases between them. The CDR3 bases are TGTGCCAGTAGTAAGATGGACAGACAGTACACTGAAGCTTTCTTT. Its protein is CASSKMDRQYTEAFF.

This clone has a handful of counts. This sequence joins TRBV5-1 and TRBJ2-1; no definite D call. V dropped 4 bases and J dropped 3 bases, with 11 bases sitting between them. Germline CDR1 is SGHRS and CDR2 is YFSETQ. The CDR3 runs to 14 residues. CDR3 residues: CASSPYSSYNEQFF. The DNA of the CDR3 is TGCGCCAGCAGCCCGTACTCTAGCTACAATGAGCAGTTCTTC.

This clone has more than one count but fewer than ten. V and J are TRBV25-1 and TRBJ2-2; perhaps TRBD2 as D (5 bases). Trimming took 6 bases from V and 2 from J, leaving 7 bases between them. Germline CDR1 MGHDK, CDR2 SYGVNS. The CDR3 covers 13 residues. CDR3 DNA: TGTGCCAGCAGAGGACTTAACACCGGGGAGCTGTTTTTT. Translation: CASRGLNTGELFF.

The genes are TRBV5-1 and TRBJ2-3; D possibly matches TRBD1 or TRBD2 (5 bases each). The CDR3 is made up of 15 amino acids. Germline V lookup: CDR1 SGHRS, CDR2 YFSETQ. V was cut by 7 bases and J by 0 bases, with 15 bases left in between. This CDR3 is CASVLGDPSTDTQYF. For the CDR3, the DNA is TGCGCCAGCGTCCTGGGGGACCCCAGCACAGATACGCAGTATTTT.

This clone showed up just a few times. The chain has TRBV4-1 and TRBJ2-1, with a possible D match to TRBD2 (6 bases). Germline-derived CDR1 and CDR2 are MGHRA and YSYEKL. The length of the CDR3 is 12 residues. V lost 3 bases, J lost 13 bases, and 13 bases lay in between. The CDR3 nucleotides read TGCGCCAGCAGCCAGCTCGGGGGACTCCAGTTCTTC. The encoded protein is CASSQLGGLQFF.

In DNA form, the CDR3 reads TGTGCCAGCAGTGCAGGGGACTACTACGAGCAGTACTTC. This sequence encodes CASSAGDYYEQYF. The chain employs TRBV6-1 and TRBJ2-7; TRBD2 is a possible D gene (7 bases). The CDR3 is 13 residues long. Between the trimmed V and J ends, which lost 4 bases and 3 bases, there was a span of 10 bases. Germline CDR1 is MNHNS and CDR2 is SASEGT.

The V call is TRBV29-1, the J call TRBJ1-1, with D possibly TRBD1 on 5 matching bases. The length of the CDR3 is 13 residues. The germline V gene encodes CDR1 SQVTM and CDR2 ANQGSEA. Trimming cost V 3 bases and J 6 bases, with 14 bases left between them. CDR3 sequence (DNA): TGCAGCGTTGAGAGGCGGATGGGGCCTGAAGCTTTCTTT. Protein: CSVERRMGPEAFF.

This chain's CDR3 is CSVDEGGLAEGNTIYF. The CDR3 DNA reads as TGCAGCGTTGATGAGGGCGGCCTTGCGGAAGGAAACACCATATATTTT. This chain joins TRBV29-1 and TRBJ1-3, with unresolved D. CDR1 is SQVTM, CDR2 ANQGSEA, per germline. Deletions cut 3 bases from V and 4 bases from J, with 19 bases between. This CDR3 has 16 amino acids.

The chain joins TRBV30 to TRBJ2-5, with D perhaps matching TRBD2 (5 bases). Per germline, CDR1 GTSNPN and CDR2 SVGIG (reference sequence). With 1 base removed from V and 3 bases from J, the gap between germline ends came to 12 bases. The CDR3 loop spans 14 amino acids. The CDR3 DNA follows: TGTGCCTGGAGTGGAGGCGGGCCGGAAGAGACCCAGTACTTC. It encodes CAWSGGGPEETQYF.

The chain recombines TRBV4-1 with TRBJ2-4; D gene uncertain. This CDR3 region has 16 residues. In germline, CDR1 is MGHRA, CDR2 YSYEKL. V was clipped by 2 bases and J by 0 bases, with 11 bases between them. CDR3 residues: CASSQNPNRAKNIQYF. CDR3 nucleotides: TGCGCCAGCAGCCAAAACCCCAATCGAGCCAAAAACATTCAGTACTTC.

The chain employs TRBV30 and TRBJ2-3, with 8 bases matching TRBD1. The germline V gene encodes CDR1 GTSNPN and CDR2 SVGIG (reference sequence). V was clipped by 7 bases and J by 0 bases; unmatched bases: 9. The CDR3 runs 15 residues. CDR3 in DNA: TGTGCCTACAAGCTACAGGGGGTCAGCACAGATACGCAGTATTTT. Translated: CAYKLQGVSTDTQYF.

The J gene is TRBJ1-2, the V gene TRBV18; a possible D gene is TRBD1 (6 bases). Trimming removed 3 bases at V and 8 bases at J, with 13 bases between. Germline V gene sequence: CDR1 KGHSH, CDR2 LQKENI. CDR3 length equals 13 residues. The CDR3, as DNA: TGTGCCAGCTCACCGGGGGCGCCCGTAGGCTACACCTTC. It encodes CASSPGAPVGYTF.

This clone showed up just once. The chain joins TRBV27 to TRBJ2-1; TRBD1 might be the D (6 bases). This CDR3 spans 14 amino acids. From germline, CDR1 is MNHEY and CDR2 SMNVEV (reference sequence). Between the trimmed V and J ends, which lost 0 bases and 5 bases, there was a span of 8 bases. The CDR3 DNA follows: TGTGCCAGCAGTTTATCTCACAGGGACAATGAGCAGTTCTTC. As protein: CASSLSHRDNEQFF.

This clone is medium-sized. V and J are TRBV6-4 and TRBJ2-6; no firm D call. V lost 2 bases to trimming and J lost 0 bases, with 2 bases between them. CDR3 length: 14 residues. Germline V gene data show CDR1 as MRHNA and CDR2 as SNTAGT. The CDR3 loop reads CASSDNSGANVLTF. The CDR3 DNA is TGTGCCAGCAGTGACAACTCTGGGGCCAACGTCCTGACTTTC.

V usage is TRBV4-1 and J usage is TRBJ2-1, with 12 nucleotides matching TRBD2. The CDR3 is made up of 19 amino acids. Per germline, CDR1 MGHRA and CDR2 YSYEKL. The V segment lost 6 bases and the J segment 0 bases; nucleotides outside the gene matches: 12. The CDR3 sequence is CASSPGLAGLKGSYNEQFF. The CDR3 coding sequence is TGCGCCAGCAGTCCTGGACTAGCGGGGTTAAAAGGCTCCTACAATGAGCAGTTCTTC.

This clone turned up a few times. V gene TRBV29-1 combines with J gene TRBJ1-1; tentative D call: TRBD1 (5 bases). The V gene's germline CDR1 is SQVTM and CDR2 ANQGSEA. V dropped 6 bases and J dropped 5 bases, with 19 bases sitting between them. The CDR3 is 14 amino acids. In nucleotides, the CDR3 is TGCAGCGTACACCACACTTCCCGACAGACTGAAGCTTTCTTT. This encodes CSVHHTSRQTEAFF.

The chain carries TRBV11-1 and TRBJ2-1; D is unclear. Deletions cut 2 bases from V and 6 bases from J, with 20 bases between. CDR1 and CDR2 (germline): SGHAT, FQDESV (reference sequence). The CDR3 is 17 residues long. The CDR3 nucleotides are TGTGCCAGCAGCTTAAATCTAGACGCGGCAGGATCCAATGAGCAGTTCTTC. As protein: CASSLNLDAAGSNEQFF.

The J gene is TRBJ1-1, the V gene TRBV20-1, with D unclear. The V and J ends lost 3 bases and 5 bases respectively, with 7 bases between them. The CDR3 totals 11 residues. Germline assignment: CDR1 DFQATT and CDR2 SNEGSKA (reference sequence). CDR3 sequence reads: CSASSQTEAFF. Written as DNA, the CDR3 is TGCAGTGCTAGTAGTCAGACTGAAGCTTTCTTT.

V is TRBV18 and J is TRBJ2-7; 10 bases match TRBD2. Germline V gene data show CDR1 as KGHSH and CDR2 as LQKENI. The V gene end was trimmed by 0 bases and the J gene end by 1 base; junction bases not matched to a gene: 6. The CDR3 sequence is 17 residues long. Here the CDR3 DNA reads TGTGCCAGCTCACCACCTGGTAGCGGGGGGCCATCCTACGAGCAGTACTTC. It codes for CASSPPGSGGPSYEQYF.

This chain's CDR3 is CASSPRTSGGYDEQFF. The CDR3 coding sequence is TGTGCCAGCAGCCCCCGGACTAGCGGGGGTTACGATGAGCAGTTCTTC. This rearrangement joins TRBV13 to TRBJ2-1; TRBD2 agrees at 13 bases. From germline, CDR1 is PRHDT and CDR2 FYEKMQ (reference sequence). Trimming took 5 bases from V and 8 from J; bases not matched to a gene: 9. This CDR3 spans 16 amino acids.

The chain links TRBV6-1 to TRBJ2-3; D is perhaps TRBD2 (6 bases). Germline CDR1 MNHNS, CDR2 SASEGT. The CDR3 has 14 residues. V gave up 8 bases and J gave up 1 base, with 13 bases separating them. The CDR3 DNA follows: TGTGCCAGCGGATCTAGCGTGGGCACAGATACGCAGTATTTT. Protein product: CASGSSVGTDTQYF.

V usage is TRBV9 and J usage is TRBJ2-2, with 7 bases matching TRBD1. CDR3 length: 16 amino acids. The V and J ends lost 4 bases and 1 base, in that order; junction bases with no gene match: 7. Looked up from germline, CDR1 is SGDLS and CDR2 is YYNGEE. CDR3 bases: TGTGCCAGCAGCCCCTTCGGACAGGAGAACACCGGGGAGCTGTTTTTT. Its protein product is CASSPFGQENTGELFF.

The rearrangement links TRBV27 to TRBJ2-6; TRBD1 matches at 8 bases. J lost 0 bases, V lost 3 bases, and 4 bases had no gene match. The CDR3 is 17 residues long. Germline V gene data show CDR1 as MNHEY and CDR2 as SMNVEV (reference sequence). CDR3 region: CASSFRTGSSGANVLTF. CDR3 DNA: TGTGCCAGCAGTTTTCGGACAGGGAGCTCTGGGGCCAACGTCCTGACTTTC.

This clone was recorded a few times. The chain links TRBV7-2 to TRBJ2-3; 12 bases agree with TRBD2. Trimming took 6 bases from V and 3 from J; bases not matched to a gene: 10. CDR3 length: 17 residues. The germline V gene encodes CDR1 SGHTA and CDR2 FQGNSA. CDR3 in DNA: TGTGCCAGCAGGAGACGACTAGCGGGAGTGGATACAGATACGCAGTATTTT. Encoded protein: CASRRRLAGVDTDTQYF. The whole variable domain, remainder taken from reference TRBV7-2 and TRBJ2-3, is GAGVSQSPSNKVTEKGKDVELRCDPISGHTALYWYRQSLGQGLEFLIYFQGNSAPDKSGLPSDRFSAERTGGSVSTLTIQRTQQEDSAVYLCASRRRLAGVDTDTQYFGPGTRLTVL.